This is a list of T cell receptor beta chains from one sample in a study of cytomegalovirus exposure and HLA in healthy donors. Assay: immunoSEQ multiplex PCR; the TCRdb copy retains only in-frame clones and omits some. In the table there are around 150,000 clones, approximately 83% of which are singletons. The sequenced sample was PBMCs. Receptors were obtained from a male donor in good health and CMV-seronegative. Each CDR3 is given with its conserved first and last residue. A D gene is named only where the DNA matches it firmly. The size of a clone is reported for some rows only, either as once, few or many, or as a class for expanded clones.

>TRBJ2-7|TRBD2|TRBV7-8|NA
TGTGCCAGCAGCTTATTCTCCGGGACTAGCGGGAGGGGCGAGCAGTACTTC
CASSLFSGTSGRGEQYF
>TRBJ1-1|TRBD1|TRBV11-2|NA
TGTGCCAGCAGCCGCCGGGACAGGGTGGGCACTGAAGCTTTCTTT
CASSRRDRVGTEAFF
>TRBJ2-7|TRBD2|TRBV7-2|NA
TGTGCCAGCAGTCTACTAGCGGGACAAAGCTACGAGCAGTACTTC
CASSLLAGQSYEQYF
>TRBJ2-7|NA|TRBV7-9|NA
TGTGCCAGCAGCTTAGAGGAGAACTACGAGCAGTACTTC
CASSLEENYEQYF
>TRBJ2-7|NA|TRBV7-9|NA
TGTGCCAGCAGCTTAGCCATCAGCTACGAGCAGTACTTC
CASSLAISYEQYF
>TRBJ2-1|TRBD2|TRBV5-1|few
TGCGCCAGCAGTAAAGTAGCGGGAGGGTTGGACAATGAGCAGTTCTTC
CASSKVAGGLDNEQFF
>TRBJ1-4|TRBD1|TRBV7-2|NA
TGTGCCAGCAACCAATGGACAGGGGGCTCTGGTAATGAAAAACTGTTTTTT
CASNQWTGGSGNEKLFF
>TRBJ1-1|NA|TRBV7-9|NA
TGTTCCAGCAGCTTAGCAGGGGCGGACACTGAAGCTTTCTTT
CSSSLAGADTEAFF
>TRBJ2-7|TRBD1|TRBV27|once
TGTGCCAGCAGGGGGACAGGATCTACCGAGCAGTACTTC
CASRGTGSTEQYF
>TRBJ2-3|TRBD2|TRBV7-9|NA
TGTGCCAGCAGCCTAACGGTGGGGGGGTCTAGCACAGATACGCAGTATTTT
CASSLTVGGSSTDTQYF
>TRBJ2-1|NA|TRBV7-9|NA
TGTGCCAGCAGAAGCCGCAGGTTAAATGAGCAGTTCTTC
CASRSRRLNEQFF
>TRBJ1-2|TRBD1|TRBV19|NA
TGTGCCAGTTCGACCGGGACAGGGGGCGCGGGGGAGTATGGCTACACCTTC
CASSTGTGGAGEYGYTF
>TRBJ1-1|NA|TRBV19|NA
TGTGCCAGTAGTATCCCGTTTGGGAGGAACACTGAAGCTTTCTTT
CASSIPFGRNTEAFF
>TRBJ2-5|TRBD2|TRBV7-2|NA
TGTGCCAGCAGCTTACTAGCGGGTACCGTGCTGAGGACCCAGTACTTC
CASSLLAGTVLRTQYF
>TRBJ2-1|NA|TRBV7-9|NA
TGTGCCAGCAGCTTCAGGGGTTACGAGCAGTTCTTC
CASSFRGYEQFF